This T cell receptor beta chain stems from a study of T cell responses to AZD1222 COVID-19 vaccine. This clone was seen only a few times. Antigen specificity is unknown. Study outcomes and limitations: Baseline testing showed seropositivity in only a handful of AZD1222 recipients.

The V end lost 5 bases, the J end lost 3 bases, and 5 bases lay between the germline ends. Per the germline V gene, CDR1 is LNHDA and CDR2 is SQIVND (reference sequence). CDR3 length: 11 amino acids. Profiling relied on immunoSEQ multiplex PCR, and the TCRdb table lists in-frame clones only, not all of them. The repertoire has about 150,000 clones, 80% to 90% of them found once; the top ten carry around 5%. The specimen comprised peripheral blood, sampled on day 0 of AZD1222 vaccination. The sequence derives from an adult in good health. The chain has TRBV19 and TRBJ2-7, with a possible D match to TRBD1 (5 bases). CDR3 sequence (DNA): TGTGCCAGTAGTCAGGGCTACGAGCAGTACTTC. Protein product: CASSQGYEQYF.